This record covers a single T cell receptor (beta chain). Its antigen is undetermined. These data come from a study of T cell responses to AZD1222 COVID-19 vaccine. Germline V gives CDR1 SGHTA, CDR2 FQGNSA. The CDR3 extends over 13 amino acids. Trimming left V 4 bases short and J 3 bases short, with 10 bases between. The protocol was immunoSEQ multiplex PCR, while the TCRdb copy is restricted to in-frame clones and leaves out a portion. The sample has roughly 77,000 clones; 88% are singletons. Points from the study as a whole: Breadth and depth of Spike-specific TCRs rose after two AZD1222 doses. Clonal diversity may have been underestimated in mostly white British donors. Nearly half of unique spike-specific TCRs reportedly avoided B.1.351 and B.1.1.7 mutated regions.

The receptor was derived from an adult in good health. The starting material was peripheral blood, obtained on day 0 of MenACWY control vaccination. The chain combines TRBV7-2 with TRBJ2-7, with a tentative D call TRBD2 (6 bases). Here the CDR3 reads CASSSPGVYEQYF. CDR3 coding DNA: TGTGCCAGCAGCTCCCCGGGAGTCTACGAGCAGTACTTC.